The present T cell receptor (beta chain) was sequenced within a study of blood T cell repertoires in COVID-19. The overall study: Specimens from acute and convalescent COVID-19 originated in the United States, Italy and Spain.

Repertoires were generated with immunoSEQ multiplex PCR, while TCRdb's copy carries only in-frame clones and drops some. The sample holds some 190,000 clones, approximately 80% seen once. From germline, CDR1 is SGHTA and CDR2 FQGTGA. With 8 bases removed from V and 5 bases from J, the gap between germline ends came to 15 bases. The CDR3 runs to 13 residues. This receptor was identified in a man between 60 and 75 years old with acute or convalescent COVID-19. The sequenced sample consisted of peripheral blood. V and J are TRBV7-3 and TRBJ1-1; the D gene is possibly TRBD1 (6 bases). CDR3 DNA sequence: TGTGCCAGCCGGCGGGGGCCGTCGACTGAAGCTTTCTTT. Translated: CASRRGPSTEAFF.